This T cell receptor beta chain was captured in a study of shared clonotypes between healthy human individuals. The study, taken as a whole, reports: Of the naive CD4 clonotypes, around 5.2% were shared across a handful of donors.

Researchers ran the assay at a deep level. The assay was immunoSEQ multiplex PCR, and TCRdb's table has in-frame clones only and misses some. Of under 1,100,000 clones listed, around 74% are singletons. The donors, all of them Caucasian adults, lived in Nashville, Tennessee. This clone was observed a few times. Its antigen is not identified. Other DNA sequences in this specimen translate into the identical CDR3. Looked up from germline, CDR1 is SGHRS and CDR2 is YFSETQ. V was trimmed by 0 bases and J by 4 bases, leaving 5 bases between them. The CDR3 has 13 residues. The sequence was collected from a young man in good health. V and J are TRBV5-1 and TRBJ1-5; D unresolved. The sequenced sample consisted of memory CD4+ T cells sorted from blood. Documented subset: CD45RA-negative fraction. Here the CDR3 reads CASSLDANQPQHF. The CDR3 coding sequence is TGCGCCAGCAGCTTGGACGCAAATCAGCCCCAGCATTTT.